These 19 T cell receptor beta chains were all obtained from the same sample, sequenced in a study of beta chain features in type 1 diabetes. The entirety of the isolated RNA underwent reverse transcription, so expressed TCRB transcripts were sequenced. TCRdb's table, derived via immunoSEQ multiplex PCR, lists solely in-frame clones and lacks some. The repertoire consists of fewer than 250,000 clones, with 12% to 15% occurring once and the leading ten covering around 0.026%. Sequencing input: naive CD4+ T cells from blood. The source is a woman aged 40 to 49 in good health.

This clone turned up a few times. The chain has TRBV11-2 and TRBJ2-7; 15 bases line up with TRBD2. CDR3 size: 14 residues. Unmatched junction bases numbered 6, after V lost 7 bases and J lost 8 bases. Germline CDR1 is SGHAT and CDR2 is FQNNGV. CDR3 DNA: TGTGCCAGCACCACCGGACTAGCGGGGGGGCAGCAGTACTTC. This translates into CASTTGLAGGQQYF.

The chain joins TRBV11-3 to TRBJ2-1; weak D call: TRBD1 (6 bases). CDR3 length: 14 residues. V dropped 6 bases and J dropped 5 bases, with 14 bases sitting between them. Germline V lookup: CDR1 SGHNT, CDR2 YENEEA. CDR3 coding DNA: TGTGCCAGCAGTAGCTTCAGGGGAGACAATGAGCAGTTCTTC. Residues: CASSSFRGDNEQFF.

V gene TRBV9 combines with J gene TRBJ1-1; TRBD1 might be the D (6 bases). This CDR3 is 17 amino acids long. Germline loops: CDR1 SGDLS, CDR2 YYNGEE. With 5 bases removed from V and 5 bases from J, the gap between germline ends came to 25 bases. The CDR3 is CASRAIPRGGIFTEAFF. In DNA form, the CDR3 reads TGTGCCAGCAGAGCTATTCCGAGGGGGGGGATATTTACTGAAGCTTTCTTT.

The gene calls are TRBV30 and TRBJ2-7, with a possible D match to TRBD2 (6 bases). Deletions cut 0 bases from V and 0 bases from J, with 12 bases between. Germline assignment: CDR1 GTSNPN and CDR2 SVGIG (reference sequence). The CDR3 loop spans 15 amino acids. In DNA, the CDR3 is TGTGCCTGGAGTGTACGTTGCGGGGCCTCCTACGAGCAGTACTTC. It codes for CAWSVRCGASYEQYF.

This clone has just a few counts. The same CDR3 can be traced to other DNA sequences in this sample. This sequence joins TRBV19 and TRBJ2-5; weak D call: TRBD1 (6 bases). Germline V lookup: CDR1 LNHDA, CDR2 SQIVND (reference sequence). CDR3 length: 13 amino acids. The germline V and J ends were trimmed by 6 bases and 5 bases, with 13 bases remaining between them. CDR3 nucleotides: TGTGCCAGTAGAAACAGGGTTGGCGAGACCCAGTACTTC. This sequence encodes CASRNRVGETQYF.

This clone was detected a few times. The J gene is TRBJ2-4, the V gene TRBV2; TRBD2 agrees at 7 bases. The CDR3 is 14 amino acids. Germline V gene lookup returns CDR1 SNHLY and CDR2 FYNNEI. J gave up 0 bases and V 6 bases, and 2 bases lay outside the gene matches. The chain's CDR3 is CASSRGVAKNIQYF. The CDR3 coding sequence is TGTGCCAGCAGCCGGGGGGTAGCCAAAAACATTCAGTACTTC.

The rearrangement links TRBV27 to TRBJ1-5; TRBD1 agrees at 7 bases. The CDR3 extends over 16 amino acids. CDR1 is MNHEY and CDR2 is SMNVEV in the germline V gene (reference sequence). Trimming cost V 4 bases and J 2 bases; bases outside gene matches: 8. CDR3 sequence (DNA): TGTGCCAGCAGTTCGTACAGGGGTCGTGGCAATCAGCCCCAGCATTTT. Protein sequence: CASSSYRGRGNQPQHF.

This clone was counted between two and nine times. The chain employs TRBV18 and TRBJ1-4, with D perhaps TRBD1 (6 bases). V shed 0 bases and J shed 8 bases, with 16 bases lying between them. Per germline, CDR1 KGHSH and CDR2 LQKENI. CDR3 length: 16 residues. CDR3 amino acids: CASSPPMLGAREKLFF. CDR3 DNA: TGTGCCAGCTCACCACCGATGCTGGGGGCGCGGGAAAAACTGTTTTTT. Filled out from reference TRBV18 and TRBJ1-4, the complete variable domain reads NAGVMQNPRHLVRRRGQEARLRCSPMKGHSHVYWYRQLPEEGLKFMVYLQKENIIDESGMPKERFSAEFPKEGPSILRIQQVVRGDSAAYFCASSPPMLGAREKLFFGSGTQLSVL.

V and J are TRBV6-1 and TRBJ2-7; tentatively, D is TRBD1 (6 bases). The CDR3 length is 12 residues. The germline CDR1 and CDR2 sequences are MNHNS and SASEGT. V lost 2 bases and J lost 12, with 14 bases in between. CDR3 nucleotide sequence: TGTGCCAGCAGTGAAAACCGGCAGGGGATGTACTTC. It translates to CASSENRQGMYF.

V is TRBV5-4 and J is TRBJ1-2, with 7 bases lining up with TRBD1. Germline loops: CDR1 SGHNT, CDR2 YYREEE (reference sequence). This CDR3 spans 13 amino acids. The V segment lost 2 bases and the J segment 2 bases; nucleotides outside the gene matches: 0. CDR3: CASSLQGNYGYTF. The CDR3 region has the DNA TGTGCCAGCAGCTTACAGGGGAACTATGGCTACACCTTC. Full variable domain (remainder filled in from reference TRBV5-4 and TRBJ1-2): ETGVTQSPTHLIKTRGQQVTLRCSSQSGHNTVSWYQQALGQGPQFIFQYYREEENGRGNFPPRFSGLQFPNYSSELNVNALELDDSALYLCASSLQGNYGYTFGSGTRLTVV.

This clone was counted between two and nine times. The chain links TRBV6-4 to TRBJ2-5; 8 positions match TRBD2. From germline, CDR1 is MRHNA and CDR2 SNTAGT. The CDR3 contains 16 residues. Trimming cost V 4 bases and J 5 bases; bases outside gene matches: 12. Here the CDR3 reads CASSAGAGAPRETQYF. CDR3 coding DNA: TGTGCCAGCAGTGCGGGAGCGGGGGCCCCCCGGGAGACCCAGTACTTC.

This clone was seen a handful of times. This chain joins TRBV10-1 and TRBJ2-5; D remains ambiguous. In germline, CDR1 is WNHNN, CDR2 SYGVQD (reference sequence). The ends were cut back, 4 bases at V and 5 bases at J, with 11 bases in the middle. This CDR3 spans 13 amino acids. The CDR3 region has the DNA TGCGCCAGCAGTGTTAGTTGGGCGGAGACCCAGTACTTC. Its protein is CASSVSWAETQYF.

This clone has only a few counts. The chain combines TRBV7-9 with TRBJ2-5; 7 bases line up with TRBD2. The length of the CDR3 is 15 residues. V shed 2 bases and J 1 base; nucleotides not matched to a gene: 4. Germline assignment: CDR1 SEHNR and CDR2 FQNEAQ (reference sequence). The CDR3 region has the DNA TGTGCCAGCAGCTTAACGGGGGGATCCCAAGAGACCCAGTACTTC. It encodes CASSLTGGSQETQYF.

The CDR3 here is CASSPRGFVQETQYF. The DNA for the CDR3 is TGTGCCAGCAGCCCAAGGGGGTTTGTTCAAGAGACCCAGTACTTC. This chain connects TRBV7-6 to TRBJ2-5; weak D call: TRBD1 (6 bases). V lost 5 bases and J lost 2, with 15 bases in between. Germline CDR1 is SGHVS and CDR2 is FNYEAQ. This CDR3 region has 15 residues.

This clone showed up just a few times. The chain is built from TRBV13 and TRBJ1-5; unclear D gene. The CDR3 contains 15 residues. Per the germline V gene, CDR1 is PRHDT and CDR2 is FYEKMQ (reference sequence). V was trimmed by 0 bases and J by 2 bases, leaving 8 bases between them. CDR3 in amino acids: CASSLGSGGNQPQHF. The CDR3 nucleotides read TGTGCCAGCAGCTTAGGCAGCGGGGGCAATCAGCCCCAGCATTTT.

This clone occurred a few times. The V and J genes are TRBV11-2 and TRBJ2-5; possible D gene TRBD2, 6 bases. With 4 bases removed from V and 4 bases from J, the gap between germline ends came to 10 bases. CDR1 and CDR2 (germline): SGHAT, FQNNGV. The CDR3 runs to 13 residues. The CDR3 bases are TGTGCCAGCAGCTCCGTGGGGGGAGAGACCCAGTACTTC. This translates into CASSSVGGETQYF. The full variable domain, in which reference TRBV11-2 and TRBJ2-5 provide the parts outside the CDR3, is EAGVAQSPRYKIIEKRQSVAFWCNPISGHATLYWYQQILGQGPKLLIQFQNNGVVDDSQLPKDRFSAERLKGVDSTLKIQPAKLEDSAVYLCASSSVGGETQYFGPGTRLLVL.

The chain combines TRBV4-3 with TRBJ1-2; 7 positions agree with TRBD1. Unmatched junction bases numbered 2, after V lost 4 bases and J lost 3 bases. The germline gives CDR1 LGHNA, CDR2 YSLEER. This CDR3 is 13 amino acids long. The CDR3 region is CASSPGGHYGYTF. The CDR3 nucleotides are TGCGCCAGCAGCCCAGGGGGGCACTATGGCTACACCTTC.

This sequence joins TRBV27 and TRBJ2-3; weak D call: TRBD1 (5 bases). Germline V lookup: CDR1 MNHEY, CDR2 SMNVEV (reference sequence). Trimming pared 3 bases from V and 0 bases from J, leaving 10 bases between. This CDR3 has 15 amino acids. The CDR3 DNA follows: TGTGCCAGCAGTTTTGGGGCAGTTAGCACAGATACGCAGTATTTT. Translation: CASSFGAVSTDTQYF.

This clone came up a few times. In nucleotides, the CDR3 is TGTGCCAGCAGTGAAGCGCAGAACAATCAGCCCCAGCATTTT. This gives the protein CASSEAQNNQPQHF. The genes are TRBV2 and TRBJ1-5; D remains ambiguous. This CDR3 has 14 residues. The germline CDR1 and CDR2 sequences are SNHLY and FYNNEI. The V gene lost 0 bases and the J gene lost 3 bases, with 6 bases spanning the gap. The whole variable domain, filled in from reference TRBV2 and TRBJ1-5, reads EPEVTQTPSHQVTQMGQEVILRCVPISNHLYFYWYRQILGQKVEFLVSFYNNEISEKSEIFDDQFSVERPDGSNFTLKIRSTKLEDSAMYFCASSEAQNNQPQHFGDGTRLSIL.